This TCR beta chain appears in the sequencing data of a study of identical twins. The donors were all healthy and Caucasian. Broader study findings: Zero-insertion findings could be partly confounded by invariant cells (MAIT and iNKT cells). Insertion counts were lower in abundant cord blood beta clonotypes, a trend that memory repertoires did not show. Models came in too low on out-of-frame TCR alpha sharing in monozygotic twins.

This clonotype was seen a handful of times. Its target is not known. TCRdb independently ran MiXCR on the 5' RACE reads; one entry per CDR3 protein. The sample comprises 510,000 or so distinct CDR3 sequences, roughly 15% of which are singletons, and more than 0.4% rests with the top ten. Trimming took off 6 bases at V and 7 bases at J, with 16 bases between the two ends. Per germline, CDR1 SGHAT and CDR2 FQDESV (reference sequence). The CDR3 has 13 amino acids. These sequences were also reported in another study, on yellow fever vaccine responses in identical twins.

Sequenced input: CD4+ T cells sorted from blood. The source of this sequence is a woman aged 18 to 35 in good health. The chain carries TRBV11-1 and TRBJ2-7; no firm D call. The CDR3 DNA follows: TGTGCCAGCAGTAAAGCCGGCTTTGGAGAGCAGTACGTC. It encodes CASSKAGFGEQYV.